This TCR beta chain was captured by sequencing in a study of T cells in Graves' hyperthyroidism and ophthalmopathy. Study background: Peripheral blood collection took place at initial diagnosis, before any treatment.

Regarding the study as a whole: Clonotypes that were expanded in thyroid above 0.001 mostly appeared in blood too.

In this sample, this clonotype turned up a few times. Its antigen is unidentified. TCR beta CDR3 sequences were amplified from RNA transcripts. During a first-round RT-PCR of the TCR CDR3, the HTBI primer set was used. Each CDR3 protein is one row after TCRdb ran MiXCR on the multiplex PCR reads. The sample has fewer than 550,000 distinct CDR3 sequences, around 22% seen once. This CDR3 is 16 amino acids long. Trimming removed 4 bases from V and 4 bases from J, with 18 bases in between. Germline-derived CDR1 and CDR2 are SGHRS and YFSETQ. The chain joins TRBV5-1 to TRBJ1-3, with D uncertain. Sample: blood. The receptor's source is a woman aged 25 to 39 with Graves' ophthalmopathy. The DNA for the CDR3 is TGCGCCAGCAGCGGAGCAGCCGGATTCGGGGGAAACACCATATATTTT. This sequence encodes CASSGAAGFGGNTIYF.